The entry that follows covers one T cell receptor (beta chain) sequence. The sample holds other DNA sequences that translate to the same CDR3. From germline, CDR1 is ENHRY and CDR2 SYGVKD. Trimming removed 0 bases from V and 4 bases from J, with 4 bases in between. The CDR3 extends over 13 amino acids. The assay was immunoSEQ multiplex PCR, and TCRdb's table has in-frame clones only and misses some. The table includes 130,000 to 150,000 clones, around 94% detected once. The data derive from a study of control samples from healthy donors and cancer patients. This clonotype originated in a man between 60 and 75 years old with colorectal cancer. The sample taken for sequencing was PBMCs. V is TRBV10-3 and J is TRBJ1-3; D is uncertain. This CDR3 is CAISESEGNTIYF. Here the CDR3 DNA reads TGTGCCATCAGTGAGTCGGAAGGAAACACCATATATTTT.